This T cell receptor beta chain was captured in a study of Ad26.COV2.S vaccination and SARS-CoV-2 variants. General study results and limits: Following vaccination, spike-specific CD8+ and CD4+ T cell responses reportedly exhibited substantial breadth.

About this clone itself: What it recognizes is unknown.

The protocol was immunoSEQ multiplex PCR, while the TCRdb copy is restricted to in-frame clones and leaves out a portion. The sample lists roughly 100,000 clones; around three quarters were seen once. This clonotype was obtained from a human donor who had recovered from COVID-19. The sequenced sample was peripheral blood, obtained after recovery from COVID-19.

CDR3 bases: TGCGCCAGCAGCCATCGGACAGGGTCCGCAGATACGCAGTATTTT. Its protein is CASSHRTGSADTQYF. This rearrangement joins TRBV4-1 to TRBJ2-3, with 8 nucleotides matching TRBD1. This CDR3 has 15 amino acids. The trim removed 3 bases at V and 4 bases at J, leaving 6 bases unmatched. The germline V gene encodes CDR1 MGHRA and CDR2 YSYEKL.